The 23 T cell receptor beta chains given below trace back to one sample, sequenced in a study of blood T cells in healthy people across ages. A second PCR, run for about 7 to 11 cycles, used a sample-barcoded 5' primer plus a J-beta primer mix. Each CDR3 protein is one row after TCRdb ran MiXCR on the 5' RACE reads. The table has about 510,000 distinct CDR3 sequences, about 25% seen once. In addition, the sample was reused for a study of T cells of mothers and their children.

Sequencing was performed on blood. Receptor source: a boy aged 2-9 years in good health.

J is TRBJ2-1 and V is TRBV9; 9 bases are a match to TRBD2. Per the germline V gene, CDR1 is SGDLS and CDR2 is YYNGEE. The CDR3 extends over 15 amino acids. The V gene end was trimmed by 3 bases and the J gene end by 4 bases; junction bases not matched to a gene: 5. In nucleotides, the CDR3 is TGTGCCAGCAGCGGGGAGGGACTAGCTTACAATGAGCAGTTCTTC. Translated, it gives CASSGEGLAYNEQFF. The full variable domain, in which reference TRBV9 and TRBJ2-1 provide the parts outside the CDR3, is DSGVTQTPKHLITATGQRVTLRCSPRSGDLSVYWYQQSLDQGLQFLIQYYNGEERAKGNILERFSAQQFPDLHSELNLSSLELGDSALYFCASSGEGLAYNEQFFGPGTRLTVL.

The rearrangement links TRBV7-8 to TRBJ2-2, with D perhaps TRBD1 (5 bases). This CDR3 contains 16 residues. The germline CDR1 and CDR2 sequences are SGHVS and FQNEAQ. The V end lost 3 bases, the J end lost 4 bases, and 15 bases lay between the germline ends. For the CDR3, the DNA is TGTGCCAGCAGCTTCAAGAACAGGAACGTCACCGGGGAGCTGTTTTTT. This codes for CASSFKNRNVTGELFF.

The chain combines TRBV18 with TRBJ2-7; D unresolved. Between the trimmed V and J ends, which lost 3 bases and 2 bases, there was a span of 11 bases. CDR1 is KGHSH, CDR2 LQKENI, per germline. The CDR3 runs to 14 residues. The CDR3: CASSPAGLPYEQYF. The CDR3 bases are TGTGCCAGCTCACCCGCCGGGCTCCCCTACGAGCAGTACTTC.

V usage is TRBV2 and J usage is TRBJ2-7; a weak D match, TRBD1 (5 bases). Germline V gene data show CDR1 as SNHLY and CDR2 as FYNNEI. Deletions cut 8 bases from V and 2 bases from J, with 16 bases between. The CDR3 is 14 residues long. The CDR3 DNA sequence: TGTGCCAGCGGGTGGGATGAAGGGGCCTACGAGCAGTACTTC. Protein: CASGWDEGAYEQYF.

CDR3 protein: CASSLGGRGGVTEAFF. The CDR3 DNA reads TGTGCCAGCAGCTTAGGAGGCAGGGGAGGAGTCACTGAAGCTTTCTTT. This chain connects TRBV7-9 to TRBJ1-1; possible D gene TRBD1, 6 bases. In germline, CDR1 is SEHNR, CDR2 FQNEAQ (reference sequence). CDR3 length: 16 residues. V gave up 1 base and J gave up 4 bases, with 16 bases separating them. The whole variable domain, filled in from reference TRBV7-9 and TRBJ1-1, reads DTGVSQNPRHKITKRGQNVTFRCDPISEHNRLYWYRQTLGQGPEFLTYFQNEAQLEKSRLLSDRFSAERPKGSFSTLEIQRTEQGDSAMYLCASSLGGRGGVTEAFFGQGTRLTVV.

V and J are TRBV7-9 and TRBJ1-4, with TRBD1 matching over 8 bases. Germline-derived CDR1 and CDR2 are SEHNR and FQNEAQ (reference sequence). V shed 4 bases, J shed 0 bases, and the junction held 4 bases outside the gene matches. This CDR3 comprises 16 residues. Here the CDR3 reads CASSSGQGSTNEKLFF. DNA for the CDR3: TGTGCCAGCAGCTCTGGACAGGGTTCAACTAATGAAAAACTGTTTTTT.

The chain is built from TRBV7-9 and TRBJ1-4; no clear D. CDR1 SEHNR and CDR2 FQNEAQ come from the germline V gene (reference sequence). V gave up 3 bases and J gave up 3 bases, with 17 bases separating them. The CDR3 totals 17 residues. The CDR3 region has the DNA TGTGCCAGCAGCTTGGGGTCAAATCAGGCGGCTAATGAAAAACTGTTTTTT. It yields the protein CASSLGSNQAANEKLFF. Drawing the rest from reference TRBV7-9 and TRBJ1-4, the complete variable domain is DTGVSQNPRHKITKRGQNVTFRCDPISEHNRLYWYRQTLGQGPEFLTYFQNEAQLEKSRLLSDRFSAERPKGSFSTLEIQRTEQGDSAMYLCASSLGSNQAANEKLFFGSGTQLSVL.

This clonotype appeared a few times. V usage is TRBV6-2 or TRBV6-3 and J usage is TRBJ2-1; D is unclear. Trimming took 6 bases from V and 10 from J, leaving 10 bases between them. The CDR3 consists of 11 residues. Germline V gene data show CDR1 as MNHEY and CDR2 as SVGEGT. CDR3 loop: CASRHLGEQFF. The CDR3 DNA follows: TGTGCCAGCAGGCATTTGGGGGAGCAGTTCTTC.

This clonotype was recorded at least ten times. The J gene is TRBJ2-5, the V gene TRBV5-1; TRBD1 agrees at 7 bases. The CDR3 totals 14 residues. Germline V CDR1 and CDR2: SGHRS, YFSETQ. V was clipped by 4 bases and J by 2 bases; unmatched bases: 5. This chain's CDR3 is CASSPWDSQETQYF. The CDR3 bases are TGCGCCAGCAGCCCTTGGGACAGTCAAGAGACCCAGTACTTC.

The rearrangement uses TRBV6-6 and TRBJ2-5; weak D call: TRBD1 (6 bases). Germline V gives CDR1 MNHNY, CDR2 SVGAGI (reference sequence). CDR3 length: 16 amino acids. V gave up 6 bases and J gave up 3 bases, with 20 bases separating them. The CDR3 region is CASRRLTGKHEETQYF. The DNA of the CDR3 is TGTGCCAGCAGGCGATTAACAGGGAAGCACGAAGAGACCCAGTACTTC.

Of note for this clonotype: This sequence may be a read error, since a much larger clone differs from it by one base. V gene TRBV9 combines with J gene TRBJ2-5; D remains unclear. Deletions cut 0 bases from V and 5 bases from J, with 11 bases between. Germline V gene sequence: CDR1 SGDLS, CDR2 YYNGEE. The CDR3 length is 14 residues. The CDR3 loop is CASSVARAKETQYF. CDR3 nucleotides: TGTGCCAGCAGCGTAGCACGGGCGAAGGAGACCCAGTACTTC. Full variable domain (remainder filled in from reference TRBV9 and TRBJ2-5): DSGVTQTPKHLITATGQRVTLRCSPRSGDLSVYWYQQSLDQGLQFLIQYYNGEERAKGNILERFSAQQFPDLHSELNLSSLELGDSALYFCASSVARAKETQYFGPGTRLLVL.

The V gene is TRBV20-1, the J gene TRBJ2-5; 8 bases map to TRBD2. Matching the DNA end better, TRBJ2-1 makes the J call doubtful. The germline gives CDR1 DFQATT, CDR2 SNEGSKA (reference sequence). The CDR3 sequence is 16 residues long. The CDR3 bases are TGCAGTGCCGAACGGTCGGCGGGAGGAAAGTTAGATGAGCAGTTCTTC. Translated, it gives CSAERSAGGKLDEQFF.

The sample holds a few counts of this clonotype. At one end the junction does not follow the germline gene, possibly because of a read error. The chain couples TRBV29-1 to TRBJ2-2; possibly TRBD2 for D (6 bases). Germline CDR1 is SQVTM and CDR2 is ANQGSEA. There are 14 residues in the CDR3. CDR3 protein: CGVGGRLNTGELFF. The CDR3 coding sequence is TGCGGCGTTGGAGGGAGACTGAACACCGGGGAGCTGTTTTTT.

This clonotype was found a few times. V and J are TRBV16 and TRBJ1-5; D gene ambiguous. The CDR3 is 12 amino acids. V was shortened by 10 bases and J by 6 bases, with 13 bases between the two germline ends. Looked up from germline, CDR1 is KGHSY and CDR2 is FQNENV. This CDR3 is CATPNSRQPQHF. As DNA, the CDR3 is TGTGCCACCCCCAATTCGCGTCAGCCCCAGCATTTT.

In this sample, this clonotype turned up a few times. This chain connects TRBV20-1 to TRBJ2-5, with D possibly TRBD1 on 6 matching bases. With the DNA end fitting TRBJ2-7 better, the J assignment may be wrong. Germline values: CDR1 DFQATT, CDR2 SNEGSKA (reference sequence). This CDR3 is 11 amino acids long. The DNA of the CDR3 is TGCAGTGCCAAGACAGGCTACGAGCAGTACTTC. Residues: CSAKTGYEQYF.

A note on this clonotype: The junction shows a germline mismatch at one end, possibly a read error. This sequence joins TRBV11-2 and TRBJ2-7; the D gene is possibly TRBD1 (5 bases). Germline V gene sequence: CDR1 SGHAT, CDR2 FQNNGV. The CDR3 is 14 residues long. The CDR3 nucleotides are TGTGCCGGCAGTCTTGACAGCCGCTCCTACGAGCAGTACTTC. Protein sequence: CAGSLDSRSYEQYF.

This chain connects TRBV29-1 to TRBJ2-5; a weak D match, TRBD1 (5 bases). Trimming removed 4 bases at V and 2 bases at J, with 14 bases between. Germline CDR1 SQVTM, CDR2 ANQGSEA. The CDR3 loop spans 14 amino acids. Written as DNA, the CDR3 is TGCAGCGTTGGGGGCCGCGCGAGGCAAGAGACCCAGTACTTC. Translated: CSVGGRARQETQYF.

In this sample, this clonotype turned up a few times. The rearrangement joins TRBV20-1 to TRBJ2-3, with D unresolved. The CDR3 sequence is 13 residues long. Trimming stripped 3 bases from V and 0 bases from J, with 7 bases between. Germline loops: CDR1 DFQATT, CDR2 SNEGSKA (reference sequence). As DNA, the CDR3 is TGCAGTGCTAGTCCTACCAGCACAGATACGCAGTATTTT. Translated: CSASPTSTDTQYF.

This clonotype has a handful of counts. This chain joins TRBV29-1 and TRBJ2-7; D is possibly TRBD1 or TRBD2 (5 bases each). V lost 0 bases to trimming and J lost 2 bases, with 11 bases between them. The V gene's germline CDR1 is SQVTM and CDR2 ANQGSEA. The CDR3 spans 14 residues. The CDR3 sequence is CSVEESGTTYEQYF. CDR3 DNA sequence: TGCAGCGTTGAAGAGTCGGGGACGACCTACGAGCAGTACTTC.

The chain employs TRBV5-5 and TRBJ2-3; 11 bases line up with TRBD2. V shed 2 bases and J 2 bases; nucleotides not matched to a gene: 4. The CDR3 covers 16 residues. CDR1 is SGHKS and CDR2 is YYEKEE in the germline V gene (reference sequence). This CDR3 reads CASSFQLAGDTDTQYF. The CDR3 bases are TGTGCCAGCAGCTTCCAACTAGCGGGGGACACAGATACGCAGTATTTT.

The V and J genes are TRBV7-2 and TRBJ2-1; no reliable D call. Deletions cut 0 bases from V and 10 bases from J, with 19 bases between. Germline CDR1 is SGHTA and CDR2 is FQGNSA. CDR3 size: 16 residues. CDR3 loop: CASSLAVLSLRWEQFF. The CDR3 coding sequence is TGTGCCAGCAGCTTAGCGGTCCTTTCACTCCGATGGGAGCAGTTCTTC.

V gene TRBV3-1 combines with J gene TRBJ2-5, with D tentatively TRBD1 or TRBD2 (6 bases each). There are 18 residues in the CDR3. CDR1 is LGHDT and CDR2 is YNNKEL in the germline V gene (reference sequence). Deletions cut 2 bases from V and 5 bases from J, with 24 bases between. CDR3 protein: CASSQSGFVSGGQETQYF. CDR3 in DNA: TGTGCCAGCAGCCAATCCGGTTTCGTTAGCGGCGGACAGGAGACCCAGTACTTC.

This sequence joins TRBV2 and TRBJ2-4; 10 bases align to TRBD1. The V segment lost 5 bases and the J segment 0 bases; nucleotides outside the gene matches: 13. The germline V gene encodes CDR1 SNHLY and CDR2 FYNNEI. The CDR3 extends over 19 amino acids. Here the CDR3 DNA reads TGTGCCAGCAGTCTTCCGGGACAGGGGTTAGGAGTAGCCAAAAACATTCAGTACTTC. It is translated as CASSLPGQGLGVAKNIQYF. Using reference TRBV2 and TRBJ2-4 for the parts outside the CDR3, the full variable domain is EPEVTQTPSHQVTQMGQEVILRCVPISNHLYFYWYRQILGQKVEFLVSFYNNEISEKSEIFDDQFSVERPDGSNFTLKIRSTKLEDSAMYFCASSLPGQGLGVAKNIQYFGAGTRLSVL.